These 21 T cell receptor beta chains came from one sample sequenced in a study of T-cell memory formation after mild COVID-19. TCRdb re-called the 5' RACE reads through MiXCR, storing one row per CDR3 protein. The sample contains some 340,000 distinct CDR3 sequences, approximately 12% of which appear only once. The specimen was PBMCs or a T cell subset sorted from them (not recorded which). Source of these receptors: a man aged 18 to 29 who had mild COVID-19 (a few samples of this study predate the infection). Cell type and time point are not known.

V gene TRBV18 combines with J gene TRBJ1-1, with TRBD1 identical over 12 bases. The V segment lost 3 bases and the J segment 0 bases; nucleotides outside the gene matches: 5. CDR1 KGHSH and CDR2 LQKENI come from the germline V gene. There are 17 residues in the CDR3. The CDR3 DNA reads TGTGCCAGCTCACCGTGGGGACAGGGGGCGGTGAACACTGAAGCTTTCTTT. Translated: CASSPWGQGAVNTEAFF.

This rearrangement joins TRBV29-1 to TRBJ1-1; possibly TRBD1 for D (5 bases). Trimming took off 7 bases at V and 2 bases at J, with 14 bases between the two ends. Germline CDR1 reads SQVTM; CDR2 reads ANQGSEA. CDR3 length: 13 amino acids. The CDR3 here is CSALGTPNTEAFF. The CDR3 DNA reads TGCAGCGCCCTGGGGACCCCCAACACTGAAGCTTTCTTT.

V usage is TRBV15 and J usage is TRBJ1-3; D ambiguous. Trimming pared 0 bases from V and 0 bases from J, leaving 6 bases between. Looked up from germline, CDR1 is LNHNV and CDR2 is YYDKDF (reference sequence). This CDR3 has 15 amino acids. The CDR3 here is CATSRDLGSGNTIYF. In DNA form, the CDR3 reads TGTGCCACCAGCAGAGATCTAGGCTCTGGAAACACCATATATTTT.

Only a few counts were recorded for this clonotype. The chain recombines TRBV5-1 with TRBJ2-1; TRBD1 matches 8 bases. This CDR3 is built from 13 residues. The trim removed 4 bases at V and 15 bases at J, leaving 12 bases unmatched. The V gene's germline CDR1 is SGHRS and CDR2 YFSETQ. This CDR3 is CASSTPPGGERFF. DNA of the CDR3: TGCGCCAGCAGCACGCCTCCAGGGGGCGAACGGTTCTTC.

The CDR3 is CASSSGQGGNSPLHF. The CDR3 DNA follows: TGTGCCAGCAGCTCAGGACAGGGTGGCAATTCACCCCTCCACTTT. The chain has TRBV7-3 and TRBJ1-6, with TRBD1 matching over 8 bases. Germline V lookup: CDR1 SGHTA, CDR2 FQGTGA. The CDR3 has 15 amino acids. V shed 4 bases, J shed 7 bases, and the junction held 6 bases outside the gene matches.

CDR3 nucleotide sequence: TGTGCCAGCAGCCAAGATCGGCTAGCGGGGGGGCTGTGGGAGCAGTTCTTC. It specifies CASSQDRLAGGLWEQFF. The chain has TRBV3-1 and TRBJ2-1, with 12 bases aligning to TRBD2. Germline V gives CDR1 LGHDT, CDR2 YNNKEL (reference sequence). The CDR3 spans 17 residues. V lost 0 bases, J lost 10 bases, and 10 bases stayed unmatched.

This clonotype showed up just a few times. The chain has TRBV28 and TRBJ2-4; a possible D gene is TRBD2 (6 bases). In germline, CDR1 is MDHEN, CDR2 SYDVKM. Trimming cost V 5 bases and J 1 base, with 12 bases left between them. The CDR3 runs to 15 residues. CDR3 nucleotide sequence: TGTGCCAGCAGTGGGGAGGAGGCGGCCAAAAACATTCAGTACTTC. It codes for CASSGEEAAKNIQYF.

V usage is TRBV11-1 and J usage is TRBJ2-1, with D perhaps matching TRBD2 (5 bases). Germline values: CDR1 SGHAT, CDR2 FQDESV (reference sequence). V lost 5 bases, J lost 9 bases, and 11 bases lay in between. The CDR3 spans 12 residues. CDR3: CASSPSGIEQFF. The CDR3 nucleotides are TGTGCCAGCAGCCCCTCGGGGATTGAGCAGTTCTTC.

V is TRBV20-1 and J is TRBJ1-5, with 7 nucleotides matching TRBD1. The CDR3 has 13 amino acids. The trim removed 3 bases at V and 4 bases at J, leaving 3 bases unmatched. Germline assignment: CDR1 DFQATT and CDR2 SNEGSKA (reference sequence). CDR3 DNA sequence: TGCAGTGCTAGGGGACAGCTTAATCAGCCCCAGCATTTT. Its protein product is CSARGQLNQPQHF.

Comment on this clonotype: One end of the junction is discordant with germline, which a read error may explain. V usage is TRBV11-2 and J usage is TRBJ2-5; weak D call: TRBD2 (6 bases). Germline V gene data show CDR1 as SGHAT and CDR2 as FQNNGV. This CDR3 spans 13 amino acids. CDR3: CASSRERQETKYF. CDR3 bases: TGTGCCAGCAGCCGGGAGAGGCAAGAGACCAAGTACTTC.

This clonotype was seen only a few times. CDR3 nucleotide sequence: TGTGCCATCAGTCCCGCGGGCTACTCTGGAAACACCATATATTTT. Its translation is CAISPAGYSGNTIYF. The V gene is TRBV10-3, the J gene TRBJ1-3; D remains unclear. The V gene lost 5 bases and the J gene lost 0 bases, with 11 bases spanning the gap. CDR3 length: 15 amino acids. Per the germline V gene, CDR1 is ENHRY and CDR2 is SYGVKD.

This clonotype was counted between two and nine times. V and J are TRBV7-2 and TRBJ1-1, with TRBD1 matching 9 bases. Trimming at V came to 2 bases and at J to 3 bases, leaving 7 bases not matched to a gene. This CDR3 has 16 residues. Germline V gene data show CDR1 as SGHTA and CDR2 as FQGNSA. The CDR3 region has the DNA TGTGCCAGCAGCTTATTACAGGGGGCTTCTGACACTGAAGCTTTCTTT. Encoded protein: CASSLLQGASDTEAFF.

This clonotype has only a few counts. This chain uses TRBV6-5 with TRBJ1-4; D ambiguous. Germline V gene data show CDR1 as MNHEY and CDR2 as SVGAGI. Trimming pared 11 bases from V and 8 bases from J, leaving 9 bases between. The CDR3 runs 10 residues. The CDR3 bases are TGTGCCCCTCACGGAGAAAAACTGTTTTTT. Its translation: CAPHGEKLFF.

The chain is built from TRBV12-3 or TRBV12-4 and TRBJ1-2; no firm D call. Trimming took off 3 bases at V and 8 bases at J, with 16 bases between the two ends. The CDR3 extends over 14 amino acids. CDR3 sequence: CASSLRHLDLGYTF. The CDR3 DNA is TGTGCCAGCAGTTTGAGACACCTAGATCTGGGCTACACCTTC.

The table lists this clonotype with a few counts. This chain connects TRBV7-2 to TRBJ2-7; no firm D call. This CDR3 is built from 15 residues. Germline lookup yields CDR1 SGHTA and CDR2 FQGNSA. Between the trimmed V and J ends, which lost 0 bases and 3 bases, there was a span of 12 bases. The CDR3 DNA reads TGTGCCAGCAGCTTAGCGGTGGCCCCAAACTACGAGCAGTACTTC. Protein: CASSLAVAPNYEQYF. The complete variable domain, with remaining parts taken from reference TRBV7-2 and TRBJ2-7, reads GAGVSQSPSNKVTEKGKDVELRCDPISGHTALYWYRQSLGQGLEFLIYFQGNSAPDKSGLPSDRFSAERTGGSVSTLTIQRTQQEDSAVYLCASSLAVAPNYEQYFGPGTRLTVT.

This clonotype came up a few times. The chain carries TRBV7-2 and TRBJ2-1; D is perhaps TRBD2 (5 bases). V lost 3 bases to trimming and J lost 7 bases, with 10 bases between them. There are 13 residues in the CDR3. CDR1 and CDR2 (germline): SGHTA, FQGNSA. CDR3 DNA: TGTGCCAGCAGCTTTACTTCGGGGAATGAGCAGTTCTTC. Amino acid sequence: CASSFTSGNEQFF. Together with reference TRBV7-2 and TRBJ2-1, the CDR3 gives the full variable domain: GAGVSQSPSNKVTEKGKDVELRCDPISGHTALYWYRQSLGQGLEFLIYFQGNSAPDKSGLPSDRFSAERTGGSVSTLTIQRTQQEDSAVYLCASSFTSGNEQFFGPGTRLTVL.

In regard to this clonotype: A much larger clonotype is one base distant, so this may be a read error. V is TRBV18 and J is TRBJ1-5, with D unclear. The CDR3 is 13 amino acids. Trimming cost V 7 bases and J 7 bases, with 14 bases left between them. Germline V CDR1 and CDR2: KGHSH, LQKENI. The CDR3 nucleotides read TGTGCCAGCTACCCTGCGACGGGACAGCCCCAGCATTTT. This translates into CASYPATGQPQHF.

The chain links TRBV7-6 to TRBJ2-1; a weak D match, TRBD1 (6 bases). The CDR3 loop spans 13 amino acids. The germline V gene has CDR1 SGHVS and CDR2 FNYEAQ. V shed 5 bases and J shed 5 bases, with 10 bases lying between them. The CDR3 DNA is TGTGCCAGCAGCAGCACAGGGAACAATGAGCAGTTCTTC. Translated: CASSSTGNNEQFF.

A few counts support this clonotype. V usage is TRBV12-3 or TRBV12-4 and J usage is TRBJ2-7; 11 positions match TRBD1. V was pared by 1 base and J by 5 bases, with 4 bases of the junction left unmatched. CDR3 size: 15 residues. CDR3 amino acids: CASSLVGTGGHEQYF. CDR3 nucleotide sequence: TGTGCCAGCAGTTTAGTCGGGACAGGGGGTCACGAGCAGTACTTC.

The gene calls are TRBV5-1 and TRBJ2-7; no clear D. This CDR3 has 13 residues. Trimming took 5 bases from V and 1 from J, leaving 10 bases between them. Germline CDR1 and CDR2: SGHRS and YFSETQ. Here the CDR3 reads CASRGTGSYEQYF. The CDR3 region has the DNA TGCGCCAGCAGGGGCACCGGTTCCTACGAGCAGTACTTC.

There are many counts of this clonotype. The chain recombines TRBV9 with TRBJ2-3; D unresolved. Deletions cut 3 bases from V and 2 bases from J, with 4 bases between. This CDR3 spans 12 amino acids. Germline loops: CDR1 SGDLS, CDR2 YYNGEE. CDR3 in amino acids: CASSGATDTQYF. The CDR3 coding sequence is TGTGCCAGCAGCGGCGCCACAGATACGCAGTATTTT.